The subject of this entry is one TCR beta chain. The antigen remains unidentified. The CDR3 has 15 residues. Germline CDR1 MNHEY, CDR2 SVGAGI. The germline V and J ends were trimmed by 0 bases and 2 bases, with 10 bases remaining between them. The protocol was immunoSEQ multiplex PCR, while the TCRdb copy is restricted to in-frame clones and leaves out a portion. The top ten clones hold roughly 1.7% of a sample with 140,000 or so clones, more than 70% of them seen once. These data belong to a study of T cell responses to AZD1222 COVID-19 vaccine. Regarding the study as a whole: The breadth and depth of Spike-specific TCRs increased once two AZD1222 doses had been given. Among the donors, most were white British and more were female, and clonal diversity was possibly underestimated. Repertoires were sampled only after the peak T cell response.

The specimen was peripheral blood, collected 28 days after the second AZD1222 dose. The receptor was isolated from an adult who received the AZD1222 COVID-19 vaccine. This chain links TRBV6-5 with TRBJ1-1, with a weak D call TRBD1 (6 bases). The CDR3 DNA follows: TGTGCCAGCAGTTACTCTCACAGGGTCAACACTGAAGCTTTCTTT. It is translated as CASSYSHRVNTEAFF.